The 27 T cell receptor beta chains reported below all come from one sample, sequenced in a study of cytomegalovirus exposure and HLA in healthy donors. PCR amplification relied on 60 Vbeta primers (plus 13 Jbeta primers). Measured with immunoSEQ multiplex PCR; TCRdb has only the in-frame clones, and not every one. Counted here are roughly 60,000 clones, around 83% occurring once; the ten biggest clones make up roughly 4.5%. Sequencing input: PBMCs. All receptors derive from a man younger than 45 in good health and CMV-seronegative.

A few counts support this clone. The chain employs TRBV7-8 and TRBJ2-2; 7 bases line up with TRBD1. Per germline, CDR1 SGHVS and CDR2 FQNEAQ. The CDR3 is made up of 15 amino acids. V trimming: 2 bases; J trimming: 4 bases; junction bases outside the gene matches: 4. CDR3 DNA sequence: TGTGCCAGCAGCTTAATACAGGGGCCCACCGGGGAGCTGTTTTTT. It is translated as CASSLIQGPTGELFF.

The chain employs TRBV30 and TRBJ2-2; maybe TRBD2 (5 bases). This CDR3 spans 16 amino acids. Trimming cost V 0 bases and J 1 base, with 12 bases left between them. Germline V gives CDR1 GTSNPN, CDR2 SVGIG (reference sequence). The CDR3 sequence is CAWSVYSAENTGELFF. In DNA form, the CDR3 reads TGTGCCTGGAGTGTTTATTCAGCGGAGAACACCGGGGAGCTGTTTTTT.

The chain employs TRBV2 and TRBJ2-1, with TRBD1 identical over 9 bases. Trimming took 6 bases from V and 0 from J; bases not matched to a gene: 6. CDR3 length: 16 residues. The germline gives CDR1 SNHLY, CDR2 FYNNEI. CDR3 loop: CASRGEDRGSYNEQFF. The CDR3 nucleotides are TGTGCCAGCAGGGGGGAGGACAGGGGCTCCTACAATGAGCAGTTCTTC.

The chain links TRBV9 to TRBJ1-5; no firm D call. V shed 4 bases and J shed 2 bases, with 7 bases lying between them. The germline V gene has CDR1 SGDLS and CDR2 YYNGEE. The CDR3 loop spans 13 amino acids. The CDR3 spells CASSPEGNQPQHF. CDR3 coding DNA: TGTGCCAGCAGCCCCGAGGGCAATCAGCCCCAGCATTTT.

DNA of the CDR3: TGTGCCAGCAGCTTAAACCCCGCCGGCGACAGCTATAGCAATCAGCCCCAGCATTTT. Amino acids: CASSLNPAGDSYSNQPQHF. The rearrangement links TRBV7-8 to TRBJ1-5; D perhaps matches TRBD1 (5 bases). In germline, CDR1 is SGHVS, CDR2 FQNEAQ. Between the trimmed V and J ends, which lost 2 bases and 0 bases, there was a span of 20 bases. The CDR3 runs to 19 residues.

V is TRBV5-1 and J is TRBJ2-3; 7 positions agree with TRBD2. The CDR3 contains 16 residues. V shed 4 bases, J shed 5 bases, and the junction held 13 bases outside the gene matches. Germline CDR1 is SGHRS and CDR2 is YFSETQ. The CDR3 is CASSPKAGPNLDTQYF. The CDR3 DNA reads as TGCGCCAGCAGCCCTAAAGCGGGACCTAATTTAGATACGCAGTATTTT.

This clone was counted only a few times. The rearrangement uses TRBV5-4 and TRBJ1-5; 9 bases are shared with TRBD1. The junction had 19 bases not matched to a gene; V was cut back by 4 bases and J by 11 bases. This CDR3 region has 17 residues. The V gene's germline CDR1 is SGHNT and CDR2 YYREEE (reference sequence). The CDR3 nucleotides read TGTGCCAGCAGCGCCACAGGGGGCGGACCGGGCGGATCAGCCCAGCATTTT. Its translation is CASSATGGGPGGSAQHF.

The chain joins TRBV11-2 to TRBJ1-1, with a possible D match to TRBD1 (6 bases). Deletions cut 6 bases from V and 10 bases from J, with 18 bases between. The germline V gene encodes CDR1 SGHAT and CDR2 FQNNGV. The CDR3 contains 13 residues. The CDR3 DNA sequence: TGTGCCAGCAGGGGGGTGGGGGGGCGTCGAGCTTTCTTT. Protein product: CASRGVGGRRAFF.

This chain links TRBV13 with TRBJ2-1, with 13 bases that match TRBD2. This CDR3 has 18 amino acids. The V and J ends lost 4 bases and 4 bases, in that order; junction bases with no gene match: 10. Per the germline V gene, CDR1 is PRHDT and CDR2 is FYEKMQ (reference sequence). CDR3 in DNA: TGTGCCAGCAGCTCCCTCCGACTAGCGGGGGGATCATACAATGAGCAGTTCTTC. As protein: CASSSLRLAGGSYNEQFF. The full variable domain, completed using reference TRBV13 and TRBJ2-1, is AAGVIQSPRHLIKEKRETATLKCYPIPRHDTVYWYQQGPGQDPQFLISFYEKMQSDKGSIPDRFSAQQFSDYHSELNMSSLELGDSALYFCASSSLRLAGGSYNEQFFGPGTRLTVL.

This rearrangement joins TRBV6-4 to TRBJ2-7; D might be TRBD1 (5 bases). The CDR3 loop spans 15 amino acids. Deletions cut 1 base from V and 4 bases from J, with 14 bases between. The germline CDR1 and CDR2 sequences are MRHNA and SNTAGT. CDR3 sequence: CASSDLGRECYEQYF. As DNA, the CDR3 is TGTGCCAGCAGTGACTTGGGCAGGGAATGTTACGAGCAGTACTTC.

The gene calls are TRBV6-1 and TRBJ2-7, with D possibly TRBD2 on 6 matching bases. V lost 6 bases and J lost 0, with 15 bases in between. CDR3 length equals 15 residues. CDR1 MNHNS and CDR2 SASEGT come from the germline V gene. Here the CDR3 reads CASSDGGHSSYEQYF. CDR3 sequence (DNA): TGTGCCAGCAGCGACGGGGGTCACAGCTCCTACGAGCAGTACTTC.

This clone is a singleton in its sample. The chain combines TRBV27 with TRBJ2-3, with D maybe TRBD2 (6 bases). V was pared by 3 bases and J by 6 bases, with 7 bases between. This CDR3 has 12 residues. Germline-derived CDR1 and CDR2 are MNHEY and SMNVEV (reference sequence). In DNA, the CDR3 is TGTGCCAGCAGTTTGGAGGGGGATACGCAGTATTTT. Translation: CASSLEGDTQYF.

In DNA, the CDR3 is TGTGCCAGCAGCTTCCGGGACAGGAGCTCTGGAAACACCATATATTTT. Translating gives CASSFRDRSSGNTIYF. The chain employs TRBV11-1 and TRBJ1-3, with 8 bases lining up with TRBD1. V shed 3 bases and J 0 bases; nucleotides not matched to a gene: 4. Germline assignment: CDR1 SGHAT and CDR2 FQDESV (reference sequence). The CDR3 consists of 16 residues. The full variable domain, in which reference TRBV11-1 and TRBJ1-3 provide the parts outside the CDR3, is EAEVAQSPRYKITEKSQAVAFWCDPISGHATLYWYRQILGQGPELLVQFQDESVVDDSQLPKDRFSAERLKGVDSTLKIQPAELGDSAMYLCASSFRDRSSGNTIYFGEGSWLTVV.

V usage is TRBV7-8 and J usage is TRBJ2-7; 8 nucleotides align to TRBD1. J was trimmed by 1 base and V by 5 bases; bases with no gene match: 4. Looked up from germline, CDR1 is SGHVS and CDR2 is FQNEAQ. CDR3 length: 14 residues. CDR3: CASSLTGDSYEQYF. CDR3 nucleotide sequence: TGTGCCAGCAGCCTGACAGGGGATTCCTACGAGCAGTACTTC.

In this sample, this clone turned up once. The rearrangement joins TRBV7-2 to TRBJ2-1; D ambiguous. V dropped 5 bases and J dropped 1 base, with 15 bases sitting between them. The CDR3 is made up of 16 amino acids. CDR1 is SGHTA and CDR2 is FQGNSA in the germline V gene. CDR3 sequence: CASSPVVAPSYNEQFF. In DNA form, the CDR3 reads TGTGCCAGCAGCCCGGTCGTTGCGCCGTCCTACAATGAGCAGTTCTTC.

The chain joins TRBV9 to TRBJ2-1; 8 bases match TRBD1. V dropped 4 bases and J dropped 6; count of bases not matched to a gene: 3. Germline lookup yields CDR1 SGDLS and CDR2 YYNGEE. This CDR3 comprises 13 residues. The CDR3 bases are TGTGCCAGCAGCACCGACAGGGGCAATGAGCAGTTCTTC. Its translation: CASSTDRGNEQFF.

The chain couples TRBV19 to TRBJ2-7; perhaps TRBD1 as D (6 bases). Germline assignment: CDR1 LNHDA and CDR2 SQIVND (reference sequence). The CDR3 is 14 amino acids. Trimming shortened V by 3 bases and J by 2 bases, and 11 bases separated the two germline ends. The CDR3 coding sequence is TGTGCCAGTAGTATGACAGGACAGCCCTACGAGCAGTACTTC. Translation: CASSMTGQPYEQYF.

This sequence joins TRBV9 and TRBJ2-3, with 8 nucleotides matching TRBD1. Germline lookup yields CDR1 SGDLS and CDR2 YYNGEE. The CDR3 is made up of 20 amino acids. J lost 1 base, V lost 1 base, and 17 bases had no gene match. CDR3 residues: CASSVLGQALEGIGTDTQYF. CDR3 nucleotide sequence: TGTGCCAGCAGCGTATTGGGACAGGCCCTCGAAGGGATTGGCACAGATACGCAGTATTTT.

CDR3 amino acids: CASRSLRGGGVSYEQYF. Written as DNA, the CDR3 is TGTGCCAGCAGGTCCCTTCGGGGTGGCGGCGTTTCCTACGAGCAGTACTTC. The chain couples TRBV27 to TRBJ2-7; possibly TRBD2 for D (5 bases). This CDR3 spans 17 amino acids. In germline, CDR1 is MNHEY, CDR2 SMNVEV (reference sequence). The V gene lost 6 bases and the J gene lost 1 base, with 22 bases spanning the gap.

The J gene is TRBJ1-5, the V gene TRBV7-2; D not certain. The germline V gene has CDR1 SGHTA and CDR2 FQGNSA. V lost 3 bases and J lost 4, with 10 bases in between. CDR3 length: 14 residues. The CDR3 here is CASSLSGRNQPQHF. CDR3 nucleotides: TGTGCCAGCAGCTTGTCCGGGAGGAATCAGCCCCAGCATTTT.

The rearrangement links TRBV19 to TRBJ2-1, with a weak D call TRBD2 (6 bases). The CDR3 covers 15 residues. V gave up 5 bases and J gave up 1 base, with 12 bases separating them. The germline gives CDR1 LNHDA, CDR2 SQIVND (reference sequence). In nucleotides, the CDR3 is TGTGCCAGTAGTTCCGCCGGGGGTTCCTACAATGAGCAGTTCTTC. This gives the protein CASSSAGGSYNEQFF.

The chain has TRBV29-1 and TRBJ2-7; D is perhaps TRBD1 (5 bases). Germline CDR1 reads SQVTM; CDR2 reads ANQGSEA. Trimming stripped 7 bases from V and 3 bases from J, with 13 bases between. This CDR3 contains 12 residues. Written as DNA, the CDR3 is TGCAGCGGGCTGACAGTTGGCTACGAGCAGTACTTC. Protein sequence: CSGLTVGYEQYF.

The genes are TRBV7-8 and TRBJ1-2; 8 nucleotides line up with TRBD1. With 4 bases clipped from V and 2 bases from J, the junction kept 6 bases outside the gene matches. CDR1 and CDR2 from the germline V gene are SGHVS and FQNEAQ. The length of the CDR3 is 15 residues. CDR3 sequence (DNA): TGTGCCAGCAGCTCCCGGACAGGGACCAACTATGGCTACACCTTC. Its protein product is CASSSRTGTNYGYTF.

Concerning this clone: Other DNA sequences in this sample translate to the same CDR3. The V and J genes are TRBV2 and TRBJ2-7; a possible D gene is TRBD1 (6 bases). The CDR3 extends over 15 amino acids. With 6 bases removed from V and 7 bases from J, the gap between germline ends came to 22 bases. The V gene's germline CDR1 is SNHLY and CDR2 FYNNEI. The CDR3 region is CASRLGAAPGNEQYF. CDR3 bases: TGTGCCAGCAGGCTGGGGGCGGCCCCAGGCAATGAGCAGTACTTC.

The chain joins TRBV6-5 to TRBJ2-7; 8 nucleotides agree with TRBD1. V lost 5 bases to trimming and J lost 3 bases; unmatched junction nucleotides: 6. Germline lookup yields CDR1 MNHEY and CDR2 SVGAGI. The CDR3 is 14 residues long. The CDR3, as DNA: TGTGCCAGCAGTGCCGGACAGGGAGGCTACGAGCAGTACTTC. Translation gives CASSAGQGGYEQYF.

V and J are TRBV7-2 and TRBJ2-7; the D gene is possibly TRBD1 (6 bases). Between the trimmed V and J ends, which lost 3 bases and 2 bases, there was a span of 11 bases. The CDR3 loop spans 14 amino acids. The germline gives CDR1 SGHTA, CDR2 FQGNSA. The CDR3 here is CASSLTGGAYEQYF. The CDR3 DNA reads as TGTGCCAGCAGCTTGACAGGTGGCGCCTACGAGCAGTACTTC.

V gene TRBV19 combines with J gene TRBJ2-7; 7 bases are a match to TRBD1. Germline-derived CDR1 and CDR2 are LNHDA and SQIVND (reference sequence). The V segment lost 1 base and the J segment 5 bases; nucleotides outside the gene matches: 8. This CDR3 contains 15 residues. The CDR3 spells CASSIGYRGGDEQYF. The CDR3 DNA sequence: TGTGCCAGTAGTATAGGCTACAGGGGTGGCGACGAGCAGTACTTC.